This T cell receptor (beta chain) was sequenced for a study of T-cell memory formation after mild COVID-19. This clonotype appeared many times. Via MiXCR, TCRdb re-called the 5' RACE reads, giving one row per CDR3 protein. The sample holds around 160,000 distinct CDR3 sequences; around a tenth are singletons and the top ten take around 3.8%. This receptor was obtained from a man younger than 35 who had mild COVID-19 (a few samples of this study predate the infection). Cell type and time point are not known. The sample consisted of PBMCs or a T cell subset sorted from them (not recorded which).

The CDR3 bases are TGTGCCAGCAGGGGGACCACAGGGGTGATAGCTTTCTTT. Translated, it gives CASRGTTGVIAFF. V gene TRBV12-3 or TRBV12-4 combines with J gene TRBJ1-1, with 7 bases fitting TRBD1. After removal of 6 bases from V and 10 bases from J, the junction contained 11 bases not matched to a gene. This CDR3 comprises 13 residues.